Below are 30 T cell receptor beta chains sequenced from a single sample in a study of vaccination and CD4 T cells after COVID-19. Their cognate antigens are unknown. The Oncomine TCR Beta short-read assay generated sequence data from the DNA of cultured CD4+ T cells. TCRdb processed the PCR reads anew with MiXCR; each CDR3 protein has one entry. The sample shows 11,000 to 15,000 distinct CDR3 sequences, more than 20% of them seen only once. Noted treatment: approximately nine-day PBMC culture with coronavirus spike peptide pools or control peptides (ViraFEST assay). The material was CD4+ T cells from blood, cultured in vitro, obtained after SARS-CoV-2 vaccination. The receptors were sampled from a human donor who had recovered from COVID-19.

This chain links TRBV7-3 with TRBJ1-1, with a weak D call TRBD1 (5 bases). Trimming stripped 0 bases from V and 1 base from J, with 9 bases between. Germline assignment: CDR1 SGHTA and CDR2 FQGTGA. This CDR3 comprises 15 residues. The CDR3 reads CASSLTAGPNTEAFF. As DNA, the CDR3 is TGTGCCAGCAGCTTAACGGCAGGGCCGAACACTGAAGCTTTCTTT.

CDR3: CASTTFSNEQFF. For the CDR3, the DNA is TGTGCCAGCACCACTTTCAGCAATGAGCAGTTCTTC. The V and J genes are TRBV6-2 or TRBV6-3 and TRBJ2-1; unclear D gene. V was pared by 7 bases and J by 6 bases, with 10 bases between. Germline V lookup: CDR1 MNHEY, CDR2 SVGEGT. This CDR3 has 12 residues.

The rearrangement joins TRBV12-3 or TRBV12-4 to TRBJ1-1; D perhaps matches TRBD1 (5 bases). Trimming left V 7 bases short and J 4 bases short, with 13 bases between. The CDR3 is 13 residues long. The CDR3 DNA sequence: TGTGCCAGCACCCCATTGGGGGTCACTGAAGCTTTCTTT. Its protein is CASTPLGVTEAFF.

The V gene is TRBV18, the J gene TRBJ1-2; TRBD1 might be the D (5 bases). The V end was cut by 3 bases, the J end by 4 bases, with 15 bases between. The germline CDR1 and CDR2 sequences are KGHSH and LQKENI. This CDR3 is built from 15 residues. The CDR3 DNA reads as TGTGCCAGCTCACCTACAGGTCGAGGCGGCTATGGCTACACCTTC. It is translated as CASSPTGRGGYGYTF.

A few counts support this clonotype. This chain joins TRBV7-9 and TRBJ2-7, with D unclear. The CDR3 contains 13 residues. The V gene lost 5 bases and the J gene lost 2 bases, with 10 bases spanning the gap. The germline V gene encodes CDR1 SEHNR and CDR2 FQNEAQ (reference sequence). The CDR3 sequence: CASSTGGTYEQYF. The CDR3 DNA reads TGTGCCAGCAGCACCGGTGGGACCTACGAGCAGTACTTC.

The V gene is TRBV3-1, the J gene TRBJ2-7; 9 nucleotides agree with TRBD1. The CDR3 length is 13 residues. Germline V gene sequence: CDR1 LGHDT, CDR2 YNNKEL (reference sequence). V lost 1 base to trimming and J lost 6 bases; unmatched junction nucleotides: 1. The CDR3 sequence is CASSQGGQGEQYF. DNA of the CDR3: TGTGCCAGCAGCCAAGGGGGACAGGGCGAGCAGTACTTC.

This clonotype is termed medium-sized. This chain connects TRBV7-8 to TRBJ2-4, with 14 bases aligning to TRBD2. The CDR3 contains 16 residues. The V segment lost 4 bases and the J segment 8 bases; nucleotides outside the gene matches: 7. Germline V gene data show CDR1 as SGHVS and CDR2 as FQNEAQ. The CDR3 DNA reads TGTGCCAGCAGCTCGGGGACTAGCGGGGGAAGAGACATTCAGTACTTC. Encoded protein: CASSSGTSGGRDIQYF.

This clonotype was seen only a few times. The chain combines TRBV20-1 with TRBJ2-1; no clear D. The germline CDR1 and CDR2 sequences are DFQATT and SNEGSKA (reference sequence). Trimming took 8 bases from V and 5 from J, leaving 7 bases between them. This CDR3 has 10 amino acids. The CDR3 nucleotides read TGCAGTACCTGGGACAATGAGCAGTTCTTC. Its protein product is CSTWDNEQFF.

This rearrangement joins TRBV7-6 to TRBJ2-5, with a possible D match to TRBD2 (6 bases). CDR1 is SGHVS and CDR2 is FNYEAQ in the germline V gene. This CDR3 comprises 14 residues. V lost 6 bases and J 7 bases, leaving 18 bases between the germline ends. The CDR3 nucleotides are TGTGCCAGCAGGTGGCGGGACTCCAAAGGGACCCAGTACTTC. Protein product: CASRWRDSKGTQYF.

This clonotype was observed a handful of times. This chain uses TRBV20-1 with TRBJ2-1; D unclear. CDR1 DFQATT and CDR2 SNEGSKA come from the germline V gene (reference sequence). V lost 5 bases to trimming and J lost 10 bases, with 9 bases between them. The CDR3 consists of 10 residues. The CDR3 loop is CSAQRGEQFF. The CDR3 DNA is TGCAGTGCTCAGAGAGGCGAGCAGTTCTTC.

This clonotype is labeled medium-sized (0.01 to 0.1%). The chain joins TRBV7-6 to TRBJ2-7; D not certain. Germline V gene data show CDR1 as SGHVS and CDR2 as FNYEAQ. V lost 1 base, J lost 2 bases, and 6 bases lay in between. The CDR3 extends over 13 amino acids. The CDR3, as DNA: TGTGCCAGCAGCTTAGGCCTCGCCTACGAGCAGTACTTC. It specifies CASSLGLAYEQYF.

The chain joins TRBV28 to TRBJ1-1, with 7 bases matching TRBD1. The length of the CDR3 is 19 residues. Germline lookup yields CDR1 MDHEN and CDR2 SYDVKM. Trimming at V came to 7 bases and at J to 0 bases, leaving 20 bases not matched to a gene. The CDR3 loop is CASTRRRFRDRYMNTEAFF. As DNA, the CDR3 is TGTGCCAGCACCCGCCGACGATTCCGGGACAGATATATGAACACTGAAGCTTTCTTT.

This chain links TRBV28 with TRBJ2-2; D might be TRBD1 or TRBD2, each matching 5 bases. Germline-derived CDR1 and CDR2 are MDHEN and SYDVKM. This CDR3 region has 15 residues. V lost 6 bases, J lost 7 bases, and 18 bases lay in between. The CDR3 reads CASRMSGTAGGELFF. CDR3 bases: TGTGCCAGCAGAATGTCGGGGACCGCTGGCGGGGAGCTGTTTTTT.

In its sample, this clonotype was seen a few times. This rearrangement joins TRBV28 to TRBJ1-5; TRBD1 is a possible D gene (5 bases). The germline V gene encodes CDR1 MDHEN and CDR2 SYDVKM. V gave up 6 bases and J gave up 3 bases, with 12 bases separating them. CDR3 size: 14 residues. The CDR3 reads CASRWGGFNQPQHF. The CDR3 region has the DNA TGTGCCAGCAGGTGGGGGGGGTTCAATCAGCCCCAGCATTTT.

The V call is TRBV20-1, the J call TRBJ2-3; no reliable D call. The V end was cut by 2 bases, the J end by 2 bases, with 8 bases between. CDR3 length: 13 residues. In germline, CDR1 is DFQATT, CDR2 SNEGSKA (reference sequence). CDR3 in amino acids: CSARHPITDTQYF. In DNA, the CDR3 is TGCAGTGCTAGACACCCGATCACAGATACGCAGTATTTT.

V usage is TRBV2 and J usage is TRBJ2-3; the D is unclear. CDR1 SNHLY and CDR2 FYNNEI come from the germline V gene. CDR3 length equals 13 residues. The CDR3 spells CEARGDSTDTQYF. Here the CDR3 DNA reads TGTGAGGCGCGTGGAGACTCCACAGATACGCAGTATTTT.

This clonotype was detected only a few times. The CDR3 here is CASRLMGRFSGAYNSPLHF. The DNA for the CDR3 is TGTGCCAGTCGACTCATGGGCAGGTTTTCGGGCGCCTATAATTCACCCCTCCACTTT. J is TRBJ1-6 and V is TRBV19; D not resolved. Deletions cut 8 bases from V and 2 bases from J, with 25 bases between. In germline, CDR1 is LNHDA, CDR2 SQIVND (reference sequence). CDR3 size: 19 residues.

By sample fraction, this clonotype is medium-sized. The V and J genes are TRBV7-2 and TRBJ2-1; 14 nucleotides match TRBD2. This CDR3 has 16 residues. Looked up from germline, CDR1 is SGHTA and CDR2 is FQGNSA. The junction had 8 bases not matched to a gene; V was cut back by 6 bases and J by 7 bases. The CDR3 DNA follows: TGTGCCAGCAGTTCCAGACTAGCGGGAGGGCGGAATGAGCAGTTCTTC. This sequence encodes CASSSRLAGGRNEQFF.

The chain has TRBV5-1 and TRBJ2-7; no clear D gene. The CDR3 covers 12 residues. Trimming removed 6 bases from V and 5 bases from J, with 12 bases in between. The germline gives CDR1 SGHRS, CDR2 YFSETQ. CDR3 sequence reads: CASMHLGDEQYF. CDR3 nucleotides: TGCGCCAGCATGCACTTAGGCGACGAGCAGTACTTC.

This chain connects TRBV20-1 to TRBJ2-7; tentatively, D is TRBD1 or TRBD2 (5 bases each). CDR3 length: 14 residues. The V gene's germline CDR1 is DFQATT and CDR2 SNEGSKA (reference sequence). Trimming cost V 6 bases and J 0 bases, with 15 bases left between them. The CDR3 nucleotides are TGCAGTGCCCGAGGTGAGAGGGGCTCCTACGAGCAGTACTTC. The encoded protein is CSARGERGSYEQYF.

The sample holds a few counts of this clonotype. V and J are TRBV18 and TRBJ1-1; D is undetermined. Germline V gene lookup returns CDR1 KGHSH and CDR2 LQKENI. V was clipped by 3 bases and J by 4 bases, with 12 bases between them. The CDR3 consists of 14 residues. The CDR3 protein is CASSPDILGTEAFF. CDR3 bases: TGTGCCAGCTCACCCGATATACTGGGCACTGAAGCTTTCTTT.

In this sample, this clonotype is hyperexpanded (1% or more). J is TRBJ2-2 and V is TRBV24-1; D is perhaps TRBD1 (6 bases). This CDR3 is 18 amino acids long. Deletions cut 4 bases from V and 1 base from J, with 18 bases between. CDR1 is KGHDR and CDR2 is SFDVKD in the germline V gene. The CDR3 DNA sequence: TGTGCCACCAGTGACCGCTCGTTCCAGGGACAGAACACCGGGGAGCTGTTTTTT. Translation gives CATSDRSFQGQNTGELFF.

The sample holds a few counts of this clonotype. This chain links TRBV6-1 with TRBJ1-5; 9 bases align to TRBD1. The CDR3 length is 14 residues. Losses at the gene ends were 6 bases for V and 5 bases for J; bases not matched to a gene: 5. Germline CDR1 is MNHNS and CDR2 is SASEGT. The CDR3 DNA reads TGTGCCAGCAGAGACGGACAGGGGCATCAGCCCCAGCATTTT. This encodes CASRDGQGHQPQHF.

This clonotype has a handful of counts. The chain uses TRBV7-6 and TRBJ2-7; D is ambiguous. This CDR3 is 13 amino acids long. V was cut by 2 bases and J by 3 bases, with 8 bases left in between. Per germline, CDR1 SGHVS and CDR2 FNYEAQ. This CDR3 reads CASSLSLDYEQYF. The CDR3 DNA reads TGTGCCAGCAGCTTATCCCTAGACTACGAGCAGTACTTC.

In its sample, this clonotype was seen a few times. Written as DNA, the CDR3 is TGTGCCAGCAGCTTAGGGGGGGTTGGAGTGAACACTGAAGCTTTCTTT. It encodes CASSLGGVGVNTEAFF. The chain has TRBV11-3 and TRBJ1-1; D is possibly TRBD1 (5 bases). The CDR3 sequence is 16 residues long. V was cut by 1 base and J by 0 bases, with 12 bases left in between. Germline CDR1 SGHNT, CDR2 YENEEA.

Only a few counts were recorded for this clonotype. The V call is TRBV6-1, the J call TRBJ1-1; 7 nucleotides match TRBD1. The length of the CDR3 is 12 residues. The ends lost 5 bases at V and 7 bases at J; junction bases unmatched: 4. Germline values: CDR1 MNHNS, CDR2 SASEGT. CDR3 nucleotides: TGTGCCAGCAGTCTCTGGGACAGTGAAGCTTTCTTT. This codes for CASSLWDSEAFF.

The V and J genes are TRBV14 and TRBJ1-1; D not certain. V lost 0 bases and J 3 bases, leaving 5 bases between the germline ends. The CDR3 is 13 residues long. Germline CDR1 reads SGHDN; CDR2 reads FVKESK. The CDR3 here is CASSQEYYTEAFF. The CDR3 DNA sequence: TGTGCCAGCAGCCAAGAATACTACACTGAAGCTTTCTTT.

This clonotype has only a few counts. The V gene is TRBV29-1, the J gene TRBJ1-2; D remains ambiguous. V was cut by 5 bases and J by 4 bases, with 8 bases left in between. The CDR3 sequence is 11 residues long. Germline CDR1 SQVTM, CDR2 ANQGSEA. CDR3 nucleotides: TGCAGCGTTCCCTTTGGCTATGGCTACACCTTC. Translated, it gives CSVPFGYGYTF.

This clonotype was seen only a few times. This chain uses TRBV24-1 with TRBJ2-1, with 16 bases identical to TRBD2. V lost 3 bases to trimming and J lost 8 bases; unmatched junction nucleotides: 3. This CDR3 is 16 amino acids long. Germline assignment: CDR1 KGHDR and CDR2 SFDVKD. CDR3 residues: CATSDAGTSGRDEQFF. The CDR3 DNA reads as TGTGCCACCAGTGATGCCGGGACTAGCGGGAGGGATGAGCAGTTCTTC.

This clonotype occurred a few times. This sequence joins TRBV20-1 and TRBJ2-2; D remains ambiguous. Trimming pared 3 bases from V and 4 bases from J, leaving 9 bases between. CDR1 and CDR2 from the germline V gene are DFQATT and SNEGSKA (reference sequence). This CDR3 spans 13 amino acids. CDR3 coding DNA: TGCAGTGCTAGTTCCAAGATCACCGGGGAGCTGTTTTTT. Its translation: CSASSKITGELFF.